These 15 T cell receptor beta chains originate from one sample sequenced in a study of response to subunit inactivated influenza vaccine. TCRdb processed the RT-PCR reads anew with MiXCR; each CDR3 protein has one entry. The data show about 780,000 distinct CDR3 sequences, with approximately 17% seen just once and 11% held by the top ten. The source material was PBMCs from blood, sampled less than 6 days after vaccination. These receptors were obtained from a man aged 50 to 59 who received an inactivated influenza vaccine.

V is TRBV7-9 and J is TRBJ2-4; no firm D call. This CDR3 comprises 12 residues. Germline V gene data show CDR1 as SEHNR and CDR2 as FQNEAQ (reference sequence). Deletions cut 1 base from V and 7 bases from J, with 5 bases between. The DNA of the CDR3 is TGTGCCAGCAGCTTAGGAGTTAACATTCAGTACTTC. Translating gives CASSLGVNIQYF.

V and J are TRBV7-7 and TRBJ2-1, with 10 bases aligning to TRBD2. This CDR3 is 15 amino acids long. Per the germline V gene, CDR1 is SSHAT and CDR2 is FNYEAQ (reference sequence). V dropped 0 bases and J dropped 6; count of bases not matched to a gene: 2. CDR3 in DNA: TGTGCCAGCAGCTTAGCCCCTAGCGGGAGCAATGAGCAGTTCTTC. It yields the protein CASSLAPSGSNEQFF.

Only a few counts were recorded for this clonotype. This rearrangement joins TRBV9 to TRBJ2-1; tentatively, D is TRBD1 (6 bases). This CDR3 region has 16 residues. V dropped 0 bases and J dropped 0 bases, with 10 bases sitting between them. The germline V gene has CDR1 SGDLS and CDR2 YYNGEE. Here the CDR3 reads CASSVEGTLSYNEQFF. The DNA of the CDR3 is TGTGCCAGCAGCGTAGAGGGGACACTCTCCTACAATGAGCAGTTCTTC.

The table lists this clonotype with a few counts. V gene TRBV6-1 combines with J gene TRBJ1-2; 9 bases agree with TRBD1. Trimming at V came to 6 bases and at J to 0 bases, leaving 14 bases not matched to a gene. The CDR3 is 18 residues long. The V gene's germline CDR1 is MNHNS and CDR2 SASEGT. The chain's CDR3 is CASSARPGQGASNYGYTF. In DNA, the CDR3 is TGTGCCAGCAGCGCACGACCGGGACAGGGTGCCTCTAACTATGGCTACACCTTC.

The table lists this clonotype with a few counts. The chain is built from TRBV20-1 and TRBJ1-2; the D gene is possibly TRBD1 (6 bases). Germline CDR1 DFQATT, CDR2 SNEGSKA (reference sequence). The V end lost 7 bases, the J end lost 2 bases, and 14 bases lay between the germline ends. This CDR3 is built from 13 residues. The CDR3: CSGYAGANYGYTF. The CDR3 DNA reads TGCAGTGGTTATGCGGGGGCCAACTATGGCTACACCTTC.

The chain has TRBV27 and TRBJ1-5; tentatively, D is TRBD1 (6 bases). CDR1 and CDR2 (germline): MNHEY, SMNVEV (reference sequence). The CDR3 is 18 amino acids. Between the trimmed V and J ends, which lost 3 bases and 1 base, there was a span of 19 bases. The CDR3 reads CASSFRGWAGISNQPQHF. CDR3 sequence (DNA): TGTGCCAGCAGTTTTAGGGGGTGGGCGGGTATCAGCAATCAGCCCCAGCATTTT.

This chain links TRBV7-3 with TRBJ2-3; D perhaps matches TRBD2 (5 bases). Germline lookup yields CDR1 SGHTA and CDR2 FQGTGA. The CDR3 has 20 residues. V lost 0 bases, J lost 1 base, and 23 bases lay in between. For the CDR3, the DNA is TGTGCCAGCAGCTTAACGACGGCGAGCGGTCCTAGACGGGGCACAGATACGCAGTATTTT. Its protein product is CASSLTTASGPRRGTDTQYF.

The genes are TRBV29-1 and TRBJ2-3, with 7 bases fitting TRBD2. This CDR3 region has 17 residues. The germline V gene encodes CDR1 SQVTM and CDR2 ANQGSEA. V dropped 1 base and J dropped 0; count of bases not matched to a gene: 10. The CDR3 protein is CSVEGPVSAGSTDTQYF. The CDR3 DNA sequence: TGCAGCGTTGAAGGCCCGGTTTCAGCGGGGAGCACAGATACGCAGTATTTT.

The rearrangement uses TRBV5-1 and TRBJ2-7; no definite D call. Trimming shortened V by 4 bases and J by 6 bases, and 20 bases separated the two germline ends. Germline V gene sequence: CDR1 SGHRS, CDR2 YFSETQ. The CDR3 has 15 residues. The CDR3 DNA reads TGCGCCAGCAGCCAAGAACCTGGTATTAGAGGCGAGCAGTACTTC. Translation: CASSQEPGIRGEQYF. Full variable domain (remainder filled in from reference TRBV5-1 and TRBJ2-7): KAGVTQTPRYLIKTRGQQVTLSCSPISGHRSVSWYQQTPGQGLQFLFEYFSETQRNKGNFPGRFSGRQFSNSRSEMNVSTLELGDSALYLCASSQEPGIRGEQYFGPGTRLTVT.

This clonotype has only one observation. This chain joins TRBV5-6 and TRBJ2-3; the match to TRBD1 covers 8 bases. This CDR3 has 15 amino acids. CDR1 is SGHDT and CDR2 is YYEEEE in the germline V gene. V shed 6 bases and J 1 base; nucleotides not matched to a gene: 7. The CDR3 is CASIRQGRGTDTQYF. CDR3 coding DNA: TGTGCCAGCATCCGACAGGGGCGTGGCACAGATACGCAGTATTTT.

The rearrangement joins TRBV12-3 or TRBV12-4 to TRBJ2-2; D is uncertain. V dropped 4 bases and J dropped 6 bases, with 6 bases sitting between them. The CDR3 runs 12 residues. The CDR3 DNA sequence: TGTGCCAGCAGTTCGATCTCCGGGGAGCTGTTTTTT. It translates to CASSSISGELFF.

This clonotype was found many times. J is TRBJ2-7 and V is TRBV12-3 or TRBV12-4; D might be TRBD1 (6 bases). The CDR3 length is 14 residues. Trimming took 6 bases from V and 3 from J, leaving 15 bases between them. The CDR3 protein is CASSQQGVHYEQYF. CDR3 nucleotides: TGTGCCAGCAGCCAACAGGGAGTCCACTACGAGCAGTACTTC.

The chain employs TRBV10-3 and TRBJ2-7; the D gene is possibly TRBD2 (6 bases). The CDR3 is made up of 15 amino acids. Looked up from germline, CDR1 is ENHRY and CDR2 is SYGVKD. V was shortened by 1 base and J by 6 bases, with 16 bases between the two germline ends. The CDR3 nucleotides read TGTGCCATCAGTGAGTGGGGGGTACCCGAAACCGAGCAGTACTTC. It yields the protein CAISEWGVPETEQYF.

This clonotype was counted only a few times. The rearrangement joins TRBV5-1 to TRBJ2-3, with D perhaps TRBD1 (6 bases). The CDR3 spans 15 residues. Germline values: CDR1 SGHRS, CDR2 YFSETQ. Trimming shortened V by 4 bases and J by 5 bases, and 17 bases separated the two germline ends. The CDR3 region has the DNA TGCGCCAGCAGCCCACAGGGCTTGAAGGGAGATACGCAGTATTTT. Translated, it gives CASSPQGLKGDTQYF.

This clonotype has only a few counts. The rearrangement joins TRBV7-8 to TRBJ2-1; D uncertain. The CDR3 extends over 13 amino acids. The V end lost 2 bases, the J end lost 6 bases, and 8 bases lay between the germline ends. In germline, CDR1 is SGHVS, CDR2 FQNEAQ. The CDR3 DNA reads as TGTGCCAGCAGCTTATCAAGACGCAATGAGCAGTTCTTC. Translation gives CASSLSRRNEQFF.